This T cell receptor (beta chain) appears in the sequencing data of a study of cytomegalovirus exposure and HLA in healthy donors. Findings and limits, study-wide: Specificity of a few CMV-associated chains for CMV antigens was verified in vitro. It was 164 TCR beta chains that were listed as cytomegalovirus-associated. First-cohort TCR clusters were later found to tend to co-occur in the roughly 110 validation repertoires.

A note on this clone: Antigen unknown.

CDR3 size: 13 residues. Trimming shortened V by 2 bases and J by 10 bases, and 12 bases separated the two germline ends. The germline gives CDR1 MNHEY, CDR2 SMNVEV (reference sequence). Profiled with immunoSEQ multiplex PCR; TCRdb holds only in-frame clones, not every one. The sample records tens of thousands of clones, 90% being singletons. The donors were members of the approximately 120-subject validation cohort (separate from the roughly 670-subject first cohort). The sequenced sample consisted of PBMCs. The chain joins TRBV27 to TRBJ2-1; possibly TRBD1 for D (5 bases). This receptor was obtained from a man between 18 and 35 years old in good health and CMV-seronegative. The CDR3 sequence is CASSLDSSGEQFF. DNA for the CDR3: TGTGCCAGCAGTTTAGACAGCTCGGGCGAGCAGTTCTTC.